Following are 12 T cell receptor beta chains from one sample sequenced in a study of Graves' ophthalmopathy and Graves' hyperthyroidism. Researchers took RNA transcripts and amplified TCR beta CDR3 regions from them. First-round RT-PCR with HTBI primers preceded a second-round multiplex PCR. TCRdb ran MiXCR on the multiplex PCR reads and lists one entry per CDR3 protein. The data hold about 740,000 distinct CDR3 sequences, with roughly 40% observed a single time. The specimen sequenced was peripheral blood. Receptor source: an adult man with Graves' ophthalmopathy.

J is TRBJ2-7 and V is TRBV9; no clear D gene. Germline-derived CDR1 and CDR2 are SGDLS and YYNGEE. CDR3 length: 14 residues. The V end lost 0 bases, the J end lost 0 bases, and 7 bases lay between the germline ends. The CDR3 coding sequence is TGTGCCAGCAGCGTAGAAGCAGCCTCCTACGAGCAGTACTTC. This sequence encodes CASSVEAASYEQYF.

As for this clonotype: Sequence at one end of the junction differs from germline and may be a read error. The CDR3 DNA follows: TGTGCAAGCAGCATTTTCTCGGCTAGCCGAGCGGATACGCAGTATTTT. Translation gives CASSIFSASRADTQYF. The genes are TRBV2 and TRBJ2-3; weak D call: TRBD2 (5 bases). CDR3 length: 16 residues. CDR1 and CDR2 from the germline V gene are SNHLY and FYNNEI.

At least ten counts were recorded for this clonotype. V gene TRBV10-3 combines with J gene TRBJ1-5; no clear D. The CDR3 runs 12 residues. V was shortened by 10 bases and J by 9 bases, with 16 bases between the two germline ends. CDR1 is ENHRY and CDR2 is SYGVKD in the germline V gene. CDR3 sequence reads: CASTAVKAPQHF. CDR3 bases: TGTGCCAGCACGGCCGTCAAGGCGCCCCAGCATTTT.

At least ten counts were recorded for this clonotype. The DNA of the CDR3 is TGTGCCAGCGTGGCTCACTTTAGCAATCAGCCCCAGCATTTT. Encoded protein: CASVAHFSNQPQHF. The rearrangement joins TRBV2 to TRBJ1-5; D is unclear. The V end was cut by 8 bases, the J end by 0 bases, with 11 bases between. Germline V gene data show CDR1 as SNHLY and CDR2 as FYNNEI. The CDR3 spans 14 residues.

The chain has TRBV11-3 and TRBJ1-2, with D perhaps matching TRBD1 (5 bases). The CDR3 is made up of 17 amino acids. Trimming took off 5 bases at V and 3 bases at J, with 22 bases between the two ends. Germline V gene sequence: CDR1 SGHNT, CDR2 YENEEA. The CDR3: CASSPGTRGREDYGYTF. The CDR3, as DNA: TGTGCCAGCAGCCCTGGGACCAGAGGAAGGGAGGACTATGGCTACACCTTC.

This clonotype occurred many times. The genes are TRBV25-1 and TRBJ2-2; D is ambiguous. V lost 6 bases and J 2 bases, leaving 4 bases between the germline ends. The CDR3 runs 12 residues. Germline assignment: CDR1 MGHDK and CDR2 SYGVNS. Written as DNA, the CDR3 is TGTGCCAGCAGGGAAAACACCGGGGAGCTGTTTTTT. It encodes CASRENTGELFF. Complete variable domain (other parts from reference TRBV25-1 and TRBJ2-2): EADIYQTPRYLVIGTGKKITLECSQTMGHDKMYWYQQDPGMELHLIHYSYGVNSTEKGDLSSESTVSRIRTEHFPLTLESARPSHTSQYLCASRENTGELFFGEGSRLTVL.

The gene calls are TRBV25-1 and TRBJ1-2; D not certain. With 5 bases removed from V and 8 bases from J, the gap between germline ends came to 18 bases. The germline V gene encodes CDR1 MGHDK and CDR2 SYGVNS. This CDR3 is built from 14 residues. This chain's CDR3 is CASSFAGGSEGYTF. CDR3 nucleotide sequence: TGTGCCAGCAGTTTTGCCGGAGGGAGTGAGGGCTACACCTTC.

This clonotype was detected a few times. CDR3 protein: CASSYLSGTGREQYF. The CDR3 nucleotides read TGTGCCAGCAGTTACCTCTCCGGGACAGGGCGTGAGCAGTACTTC. The chain uses TRBV7-9 and TRBJ2-7; 9 nucleotides agree with TRBD1. The CDR3 runs to 15 residues. The J segment lost 7 bases and the V segment lost 6 bases, leaving 13 bases of the junction unmatched. Germline V gene data show CDR1 as SEHNR and CDR2 as FQNEAQ (reference sequence).

The chain employs TRBV25-1 and TRBJ2-2, with TRBD1 identical over 11 bases. After removal of 6 bases from V and 3 bases from J, the junction contained 6 bases not matched to a gene. The CDR3 is 16 residues long. Germline V gives CDR1 MGHDK, CDR2 SYGVNS. The DNA of the CDR3 is TGTGCCAGCAGCGCGGGGACAGGGGGATACACCGGGGAGCTGTTTTTT. Its translation is CASSAGTGGYTGELFF.

This clonotype was observed many times. The V call is TRBV2, the J call TRBJ1-2; D might be TRBD1 (5 bases). This CDR3 region has 14 residues. CDR1 SNHLY and CDR2 FYNNEI come from the germline V gene. Trimming shortened V by 2 bases and J by 8 bases, and 15 bases separated the two germline ends. As DNA, the CDR3 is TGTGCCAGCAGTGAAAGAGGGGATGGCTTCGGCTACACCTTC. The encoded protein is CASSERGDGFGYTF. The complete variable domain, with remaining parts taken from reference TRBV2 and TRBJ1-2, reads EPEVTQTPSHQVTQMGQEVILRCVPISNHLYFYWYRQILGQKVEFLVSFYNNEISEKSEIFDDQFSVERPDGSNFTLKIRSTKLEDSAMYFCASSERGDGFGYTFGSGTRLTVV.

Comments on this clonotype: One end of the junction varies from germline; a read error may be responsible. The genes are TRBV10-3 and TRBJ1-2; 8 positions agree with TRBD1. Germline CDR1 ENHRY, CDR2 SYGVKD. CDR3 size: 17 residues. In nucleotides, the CDR3 is TGTGCCAGCAGTGAAGAACAGGGGGGCGCGAAGAACTATGGCTACACCTTC. It yields the protein CASSEEQGGAKNYGYTF.

As DNA, the CDR3 is TGCGCCAGCAGCATTAGGACGGAGAACACCGGGGAGCTGTTTTTT. This sequence encodes CASSIRTENTGELFF. The genes are TRBV5-1 and TRBJ2-2; D gene unclear. Germline assignment: CDR1 SGHRS and CDR2 YFSETQ. Between the trimmed V and J ends, which lost 4 bases and 1 base, there was a span of 11 bases. CDR3 length equals 15 residues.